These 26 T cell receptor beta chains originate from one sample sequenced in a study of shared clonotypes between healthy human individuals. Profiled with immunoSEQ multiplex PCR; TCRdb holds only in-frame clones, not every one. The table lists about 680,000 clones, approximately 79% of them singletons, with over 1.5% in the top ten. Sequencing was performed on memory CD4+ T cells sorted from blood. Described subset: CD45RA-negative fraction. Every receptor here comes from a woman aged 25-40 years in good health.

Written as DNA, the CDR3 is TGTGCCAGCAGCTCTCTTCGTTTCGGTACGCAGTATTTT. Protein product: CASSSLRFGTQYF. The chain recombines TRBV11-2 with TRBJ2-3; D ambiguous. The CDR3 extends over 13 amino acids. V lost 4 bases and J lost 8, with 13 bases in between. Per germline, CDR1 SGHAT and CDR2 FQNNGV.

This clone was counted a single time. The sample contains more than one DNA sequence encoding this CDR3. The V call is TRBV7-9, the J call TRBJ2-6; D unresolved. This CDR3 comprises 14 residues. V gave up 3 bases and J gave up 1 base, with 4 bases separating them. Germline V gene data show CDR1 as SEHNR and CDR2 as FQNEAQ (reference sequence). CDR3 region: CASSFSSGANVLTF. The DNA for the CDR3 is TGTGCCAGCAGCTTTTCGTCTGGGGCCAACGTCCTGACTTTC.

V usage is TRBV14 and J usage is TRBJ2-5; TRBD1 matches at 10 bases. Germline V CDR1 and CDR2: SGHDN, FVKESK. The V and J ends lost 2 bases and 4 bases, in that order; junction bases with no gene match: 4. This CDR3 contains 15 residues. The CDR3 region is CASSQLTGGGETQYF. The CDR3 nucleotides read TGTGCCAGCAGCCAACTGACAGGGGGCGGAGAGACCCAGTACTTC.

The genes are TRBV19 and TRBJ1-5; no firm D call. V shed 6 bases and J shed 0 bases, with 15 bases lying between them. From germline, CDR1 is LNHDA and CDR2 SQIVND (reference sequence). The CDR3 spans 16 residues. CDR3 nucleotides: TGTGCCAGTAGCCATTCCGGGATATATAGCAATCAGCCCCAGCATTTT. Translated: CASSHSGIYSNQPQHF.

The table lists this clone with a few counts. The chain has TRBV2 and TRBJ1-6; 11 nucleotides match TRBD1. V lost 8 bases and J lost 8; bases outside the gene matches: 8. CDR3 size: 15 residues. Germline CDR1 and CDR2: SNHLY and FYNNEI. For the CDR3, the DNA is TGTGCCAGCTTTGATGGACAGGGGGCATATTCACCCCTCCACTTT. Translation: CASFDGQGAYSPLHF.

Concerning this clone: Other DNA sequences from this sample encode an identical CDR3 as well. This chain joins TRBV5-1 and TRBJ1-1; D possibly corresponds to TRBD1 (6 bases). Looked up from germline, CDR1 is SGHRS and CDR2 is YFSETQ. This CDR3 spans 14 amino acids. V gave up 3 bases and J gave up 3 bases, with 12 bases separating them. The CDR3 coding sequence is TGCGCCAGCAGCTCGAGGGGGAGTGACACTGAAGCTTTCTTT. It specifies CASSSRGSDTEAFF.

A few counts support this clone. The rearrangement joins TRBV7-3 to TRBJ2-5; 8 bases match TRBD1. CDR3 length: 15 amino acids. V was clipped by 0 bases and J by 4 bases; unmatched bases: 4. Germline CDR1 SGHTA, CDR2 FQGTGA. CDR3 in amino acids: CASSLTQGAGETQYF. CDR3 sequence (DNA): TGTGCCAGCAGCTTAACCCAGGGGGCGGGAGAGACCCAGTACTTC.

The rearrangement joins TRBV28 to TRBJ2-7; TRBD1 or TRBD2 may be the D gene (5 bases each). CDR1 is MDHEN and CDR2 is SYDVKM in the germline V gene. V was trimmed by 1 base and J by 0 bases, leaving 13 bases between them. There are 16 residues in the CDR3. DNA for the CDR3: TGTGCCAGCAGTTTATTAGGCCGGGACGGCTCCTACGAGCAGTACTTC. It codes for CASSLLGRDGSYEQYF.

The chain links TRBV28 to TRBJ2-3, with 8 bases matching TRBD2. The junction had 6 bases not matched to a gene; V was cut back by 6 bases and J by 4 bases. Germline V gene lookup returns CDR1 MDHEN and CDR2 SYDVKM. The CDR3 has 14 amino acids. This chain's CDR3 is CASRAAGDPDTQYF. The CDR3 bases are TGTGCCAGCAGGGCAGCGGGAGACCCAGATACGCAGTATTTT.

The CDR3 sequence: CASRTTGFSYEQYF. CDR3 nucleotide sequence: TGCGCCAGCAGAACGACAGGGTTCTCCTACGAGCAGTACTTC. This chain links TRBV5-1 with TRBJ2-7, with 7 bases identical to TRBD1. V shed 5 bases and J 0 bases; nucleotides not matched to a gene: 5. The CDR3 extends over 14 amino acids. CDR1 SGHRS and CDR2 YFSETQ come from the germline V gene.

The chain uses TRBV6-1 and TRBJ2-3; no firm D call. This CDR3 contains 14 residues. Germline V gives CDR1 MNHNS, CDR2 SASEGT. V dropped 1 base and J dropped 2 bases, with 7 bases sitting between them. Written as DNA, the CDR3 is TGTGCCAGCAGTGAAGTTGGAGCCACAGATACGCAGTATTTT. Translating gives CASSEVGATDTQYF.

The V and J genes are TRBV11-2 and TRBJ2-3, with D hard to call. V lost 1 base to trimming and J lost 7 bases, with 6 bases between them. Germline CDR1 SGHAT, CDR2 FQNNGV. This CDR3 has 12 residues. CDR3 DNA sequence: TGTGCCAGCAGCTTAGTCACCAATACGCAGTATTTT. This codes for CASSLVTNTQYF.

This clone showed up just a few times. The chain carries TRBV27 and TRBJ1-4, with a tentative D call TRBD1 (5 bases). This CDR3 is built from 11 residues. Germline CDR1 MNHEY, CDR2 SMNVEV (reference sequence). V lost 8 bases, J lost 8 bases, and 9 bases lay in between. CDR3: CASFGDEKLFF. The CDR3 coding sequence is TGTGCCAGCTTTGGGGACGAAAAACTGTTTTTT. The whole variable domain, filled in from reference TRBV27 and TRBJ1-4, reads EAQVTQNPRYLITVTGKKLTVTCSQNMNHEYMSWYRQDPGLGLRQIYYSMNVEVTDKGDVPEGYKVSRKEKRNFPLILESPSPNQTSLYFCASFGDEKLFFGSGTQLSVL.

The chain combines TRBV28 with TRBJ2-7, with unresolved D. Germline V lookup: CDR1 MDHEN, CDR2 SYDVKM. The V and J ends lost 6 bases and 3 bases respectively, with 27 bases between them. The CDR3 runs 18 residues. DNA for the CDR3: TGTGCCAGCAGCCCATCGACCTCGATCGGCGGCCTCCGCTACGAGCAGTACTTC. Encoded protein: CASSPSTSIGGLRYEQYF.

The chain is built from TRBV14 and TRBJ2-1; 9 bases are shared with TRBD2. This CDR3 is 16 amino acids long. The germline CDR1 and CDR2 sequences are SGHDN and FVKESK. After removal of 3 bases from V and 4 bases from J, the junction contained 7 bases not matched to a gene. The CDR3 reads CASSQIAGAGYNEQFF. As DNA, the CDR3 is TGTGCCAGCAGCCAGATAGCGGGAGCAGGGTACAATGAGCAGTTCTTC.

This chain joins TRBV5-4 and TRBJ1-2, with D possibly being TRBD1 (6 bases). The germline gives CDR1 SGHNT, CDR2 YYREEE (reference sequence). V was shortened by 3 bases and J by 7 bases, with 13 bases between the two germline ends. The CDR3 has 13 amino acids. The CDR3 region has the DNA TGTGCCAGCAGCTCTTCAGGGGTTGGTGGCTACACCTTC. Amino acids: CASSSSGVGGYTF.

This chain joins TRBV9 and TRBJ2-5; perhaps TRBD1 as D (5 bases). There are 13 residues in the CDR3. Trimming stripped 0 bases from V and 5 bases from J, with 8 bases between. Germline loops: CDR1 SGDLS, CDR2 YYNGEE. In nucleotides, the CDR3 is TGTGCCAGCAGCGTAGGTTCAGGGGAGACCCAGTACTTC. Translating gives CASSVGSGETQYF.

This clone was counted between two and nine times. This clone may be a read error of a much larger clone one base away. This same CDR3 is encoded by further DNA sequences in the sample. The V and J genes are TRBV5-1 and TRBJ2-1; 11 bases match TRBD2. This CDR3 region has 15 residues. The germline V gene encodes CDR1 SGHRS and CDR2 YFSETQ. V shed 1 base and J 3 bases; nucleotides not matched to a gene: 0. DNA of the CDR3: TGCGCCAGCAGCTTGACTAGCGGGAGCTACAATGAGCAGTTCTTC. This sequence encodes CASSLTSGSYNEQFF.

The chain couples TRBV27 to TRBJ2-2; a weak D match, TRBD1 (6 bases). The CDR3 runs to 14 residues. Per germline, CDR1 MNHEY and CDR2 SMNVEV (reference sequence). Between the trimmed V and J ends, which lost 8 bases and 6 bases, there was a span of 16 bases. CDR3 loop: CASGKIDRPGELFF. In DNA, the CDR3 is TGTGCCAGCGGAAAAATCGACAGGCCCGGGGAGCTGTTTTTT.

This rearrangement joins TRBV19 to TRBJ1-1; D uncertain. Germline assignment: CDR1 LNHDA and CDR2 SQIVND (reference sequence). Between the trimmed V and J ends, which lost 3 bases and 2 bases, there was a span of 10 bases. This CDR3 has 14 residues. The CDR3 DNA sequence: TGTGCCAGTAGTATCTTAGCGCAAAACACTGAAGCTTTCTTT. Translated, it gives CASSILAQNTEAFF.

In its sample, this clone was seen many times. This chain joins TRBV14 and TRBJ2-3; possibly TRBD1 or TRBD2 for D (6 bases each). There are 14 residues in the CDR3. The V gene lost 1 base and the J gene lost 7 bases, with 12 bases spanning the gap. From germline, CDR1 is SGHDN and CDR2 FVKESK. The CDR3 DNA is TGTGCCAGCAGCCAAGTCGGGGGCAGAAATACGCAGTATTTT. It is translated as CASSQVGGRNTQYF.

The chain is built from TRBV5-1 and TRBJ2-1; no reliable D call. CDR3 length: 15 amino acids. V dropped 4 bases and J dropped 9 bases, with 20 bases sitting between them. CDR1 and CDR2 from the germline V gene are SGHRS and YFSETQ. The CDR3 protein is CASSEVVEVFGEQFF. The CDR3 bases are TGCGCCAGCAGCGAGGTAGTAGAAGTTTTTGGTGAGCAGTTCTTC.

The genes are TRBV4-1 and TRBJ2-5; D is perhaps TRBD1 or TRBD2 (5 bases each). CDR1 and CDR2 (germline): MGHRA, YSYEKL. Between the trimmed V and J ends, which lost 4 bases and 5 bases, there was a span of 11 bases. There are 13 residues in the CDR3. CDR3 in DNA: TGCGCCAGCAGCCGGGGGACCGCGGAGACCCAGTACTTC. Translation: CASSRGTAETQYF.

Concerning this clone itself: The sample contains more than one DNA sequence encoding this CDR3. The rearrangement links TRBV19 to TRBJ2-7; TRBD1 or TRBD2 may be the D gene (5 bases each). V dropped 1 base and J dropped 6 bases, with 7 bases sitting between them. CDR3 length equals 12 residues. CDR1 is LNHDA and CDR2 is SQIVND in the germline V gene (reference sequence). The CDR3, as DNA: TGTGCCAGTAGTATAGCGGGGACCGAGCAGTACTTC. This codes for CASSIAGTEQYF. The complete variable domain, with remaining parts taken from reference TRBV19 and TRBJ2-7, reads DGGITQSPKYLFRKEGQNVTLSCEQNLNHDAMYWYRQDPGQGLRLIYYSQIVNDFQKGDIAEGYSVSREKKESFPLTVTSAQKNPTAFYLCASSIAGTEQYFGPGTRLTVT.

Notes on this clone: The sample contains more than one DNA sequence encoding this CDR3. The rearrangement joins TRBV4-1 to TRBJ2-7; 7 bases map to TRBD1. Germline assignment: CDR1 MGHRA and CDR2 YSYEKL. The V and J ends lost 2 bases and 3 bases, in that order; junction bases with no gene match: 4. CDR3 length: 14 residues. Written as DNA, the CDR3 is TGCGCCAGCAGCCAATTAGGGGGCAGCTACGAGCAGTACTTC. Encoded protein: CASSQLGGSYEQYF.

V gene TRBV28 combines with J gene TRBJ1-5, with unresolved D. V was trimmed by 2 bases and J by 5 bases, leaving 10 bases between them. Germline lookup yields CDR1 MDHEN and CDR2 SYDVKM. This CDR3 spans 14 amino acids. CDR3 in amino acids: CASSLTRFDQPQHF. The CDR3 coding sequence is TGTGCCAGCAGTTTAACCAGGTTTGATCAGCCCCAGCATTTT.